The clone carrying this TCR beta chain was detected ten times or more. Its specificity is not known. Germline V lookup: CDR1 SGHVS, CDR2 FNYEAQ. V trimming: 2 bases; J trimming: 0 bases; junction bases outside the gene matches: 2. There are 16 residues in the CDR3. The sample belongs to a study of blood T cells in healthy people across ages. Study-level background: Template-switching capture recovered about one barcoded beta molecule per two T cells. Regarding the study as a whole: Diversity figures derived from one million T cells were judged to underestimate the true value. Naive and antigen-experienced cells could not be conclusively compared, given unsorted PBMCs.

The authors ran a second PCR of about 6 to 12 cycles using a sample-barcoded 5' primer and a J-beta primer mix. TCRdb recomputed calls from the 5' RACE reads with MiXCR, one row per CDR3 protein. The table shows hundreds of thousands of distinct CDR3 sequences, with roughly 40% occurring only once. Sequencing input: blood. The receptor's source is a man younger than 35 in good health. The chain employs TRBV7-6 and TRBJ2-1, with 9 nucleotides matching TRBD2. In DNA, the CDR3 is TGTGCCAGCAGCTTAAGCGGGGGGAGCTCCTACAATGAGCAGTTCTTC. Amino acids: CASSLSGGSSYNEQFF.